This T cell receptor beta chain originates from a study of OX40 agonist ivuxolimab in advanced cancers. Study-level results: Among the least clonally expanded were partial responders at 0.1-3.0 mg/kg.

On this clone: As yet, its antigen is unknown.

Sequenced by immunoSEQ multiplex PCR; TCRdb stores in-frame clones only, minus some. The profile covers around 48,000 clones, with approximately 84% appearing a single time and 0.95% to 1.3% taken by the ten largest. This CDR3 is 13 amino acids long. Trimming cost V 2 bases and J 4 bases, with 8 bases left between them. Germline V gene sequence: CDR1 MNHEY, CDR2 SVGAGI. Sequencing used CD4+ or CD8+ T cells sorted from blood, obtained in a trial of the OX40 agonist ivuxolimab. The chain uses TRBV6-5 and TRBJ1-2; TRBD1 is a possible D gene (5 bases). The sequence came from an adult with an advanced solid tumor such as melanoma, head and neck, liver or kidney cancer. The CDR3 DNA follows: TGTGCCAGCAGTTACCCCGGGGCCTATGGCTACACCTTC. Translated, it gives CASSYPGAYGYTF.